These 5 T cell receptor beta chains came from one sample sequenced in a study of human T cells and chemical hapten exposure. TCRdb re-called the RACE reads with MiXCR, one entry per CDR3 protein. The table includes about 190,000 distinct CDR3 sequences, about 25% detected once. Time point given: patch test 3, about 24 weeks after DPC sensitization. The treatment denotes: therapeutic diphenylcyclopropenone sensitization with weekly scalp DPC. The source was whole blood, collected in connection with sensitization to the hapten diphenylcyclopropenone (DPC). These receptors were obtained from a woman aged 40 to 50 with alopecia areata. Some clones in this sample may be carry-over from other donors' samples.

This clonotype appeared a few times. The rearrangement joins TRBV7-2 to TRBJ2-7; TRBD2 is a possible D gene (5 bases). CDR1 is SGHTA, CDR2 FQGNSA, per germline. The length of the CDR3 is 13 residues. V was pared by 11 bases and J by 1 base, with 15 bases between. CDR3 in amino acids: CAVMEANSYEQYF. As DNA, the CDR3 is TGTGCCGTCATGGAGGCAAATTCCTACGAGCAGTACTTC.

This clonotype was observed a few times. This chain links TRBV2 with TRBJ2-1; D is perhaps TRBD1 (6 bases). The ends were cut back, 6 bases at V and 9 bases at J, with 15 bases in the middle. Germline V gives CDR1 SNHLY, CDR2 FYNNEI. The CDR3 sequence is 13 residues long. Here the CDR3 DNA reads TGTGCCAGCAGAATTTACCAGGACAGTGAGCAGTTCTTC. Protein product: CASRIYQDSEQFF.

The gene calls are TRBV10-3 and TRBJ2-3; 9 positions agree with TRBD2. The CDR3 length is 14 residues. The trim removed 7 bases at V and 2 bases at J, leaving 4 bases unmatched. Germline-derived CDR1 and CDR2 are ENHRY and SYGVKD. This CDR3 reads CAITQRGVTDTQYF. CDR3 coding DNA: TGTGCCATCACCCAGCGGGGGGTCACAGATACGCAGTATTTT.

The V call is TRBV19, the J call TRBJ2-1; D is possibly TRBD1 or TRBD2 (5 bases each). From germline, CDR1 is LNHDA and CDR2 SQIVND (reference sequence). This CDR3 spans 16 amino acids. Trimming took 1 base from V and 1 from J, leaving 11 bases between them. The CDR3 bases are TGTGCCAGTAGTATAGGTGGGACCCCGTCCTACAATGAGCAGTTCTTC. Its protein is CASSIGGTPSYNEQFF.

This clonotype was detected many times. The V gene is TRBV4-1, the J gene TRBJ2-5, with no clear D. Germline V lookup: CDR1 MGHRA, CDR2 YSYEKL. V shed 0 bases and J shed 5 bases, with 10 bases lying between them. CDR3 size: 14 residues. The CDR3, as DNA: TGCGCCAGCAGCCAAGATCGGGTCAGGGAGACCCAGTACTTC. As protein: CASSQDRVRETQYF.